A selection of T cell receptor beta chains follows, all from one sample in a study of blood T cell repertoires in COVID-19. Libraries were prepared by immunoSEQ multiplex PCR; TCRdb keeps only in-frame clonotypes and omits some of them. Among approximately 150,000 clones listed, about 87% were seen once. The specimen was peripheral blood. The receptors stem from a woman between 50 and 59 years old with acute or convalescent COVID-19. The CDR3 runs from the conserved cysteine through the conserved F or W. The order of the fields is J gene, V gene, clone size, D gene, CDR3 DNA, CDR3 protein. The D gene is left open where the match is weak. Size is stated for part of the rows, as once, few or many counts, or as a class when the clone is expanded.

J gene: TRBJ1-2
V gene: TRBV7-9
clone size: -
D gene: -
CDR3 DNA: TGTGCCAGCAGCTTAGTAATAAATGATGGCTACACCTTC
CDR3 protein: CASSLVINDGYTF

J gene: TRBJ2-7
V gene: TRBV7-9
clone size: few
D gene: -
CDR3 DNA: TGTGCCAGCAGCTTAAGGACCGGGAACCTTTACTTC
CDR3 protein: CASSLRTGNLYF

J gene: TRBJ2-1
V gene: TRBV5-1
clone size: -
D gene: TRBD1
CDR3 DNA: TGCGCCAGCAGCTTGGAGGACAGGGGCCCCTACAATGAGCAGTTCTTC
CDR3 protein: CASSLEDRGPYNEQFF

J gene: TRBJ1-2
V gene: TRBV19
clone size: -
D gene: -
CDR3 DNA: TGCCCTAACAGGGACGAAAACTATGGCTACACCTTC
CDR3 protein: CPNRDENYGYTF

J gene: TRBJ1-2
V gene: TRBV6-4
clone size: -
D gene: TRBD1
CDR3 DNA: TGTGCCAGCAGTGAGGACAGGGGGTATGGCTACACCTTC
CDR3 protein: CASSEDRGYGYTF

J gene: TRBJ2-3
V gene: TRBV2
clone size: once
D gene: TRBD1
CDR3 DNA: TGTGCCAGCAAGGAATGGGACAGGGGATTAGATACGCAGTATTTT
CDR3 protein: CASKEWDRGLDTQYF

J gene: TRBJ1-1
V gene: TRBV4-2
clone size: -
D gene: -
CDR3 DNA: TGTGCCAGCAGCCATGTACAGGGAGCTGAAGCTTTCTTT
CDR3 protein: CASSHVQGAEAFF

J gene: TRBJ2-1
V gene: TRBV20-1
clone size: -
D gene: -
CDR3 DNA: TGCAGTGCTAGTCGTGGGCAGGGATACTCCTACAATGAGCAGTTCTTC
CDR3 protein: CSASRGQGYSYNEQFF

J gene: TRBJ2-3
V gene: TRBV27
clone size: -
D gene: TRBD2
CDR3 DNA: TGTGCCAGCAGTCCACGGACTAGCGGCTACACAGATACGCAGTATTTT
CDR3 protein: CASSPRTSGYTDTQYF

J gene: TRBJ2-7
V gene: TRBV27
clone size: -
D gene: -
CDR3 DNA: TGTGCCAGCAGTTCCAGGGGATACGAGCAGTACTTC
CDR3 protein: CASSSRGYEQYF

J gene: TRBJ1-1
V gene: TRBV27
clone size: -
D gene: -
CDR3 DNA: TGTGCCAGCAGTTCCCCTACAGGGAACACTGAAGCTTTCTTT
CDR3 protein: CASSSPTGNTEAFF

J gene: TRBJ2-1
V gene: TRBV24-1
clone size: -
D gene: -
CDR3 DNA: TGTGCCACCAGTGACCCTTACAATGAGCAGTTCTTC
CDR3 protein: CATSDPYNEQFF

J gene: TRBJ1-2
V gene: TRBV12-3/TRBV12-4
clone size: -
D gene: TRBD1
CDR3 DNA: TGTGCCAGGGGACAGCACTATGGCTACACCTTC
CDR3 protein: CARGQHYGYTF

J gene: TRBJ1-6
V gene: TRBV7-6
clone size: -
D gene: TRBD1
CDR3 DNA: TGTGCCAGCAGCGATAGACAGGGGAGCTCCTATAATTCACCCCTCCACTTT
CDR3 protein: CASSDRQGSSYNSPLHF

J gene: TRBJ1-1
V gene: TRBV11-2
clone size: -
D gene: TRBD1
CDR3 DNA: TGTGCCAGCAGCCCCACGGGACAGGGCGCTGAAGCTTTCTTT
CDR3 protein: CASSPTGQGAEAFF

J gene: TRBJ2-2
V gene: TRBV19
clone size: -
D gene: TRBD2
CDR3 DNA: TGTGCCAGTAGTATTGAAGCGGGGGACCGTCCCGGGGAGCTGTTTTTT
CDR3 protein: CASSIEAGDRPGELFF

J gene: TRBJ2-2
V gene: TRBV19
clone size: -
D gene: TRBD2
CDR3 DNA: TGTGCCAGTAGTTACGGACTAGCGGGAGGGCCGCACACCGGGGAGCTGTTTTTT
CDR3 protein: CASSYGLAGGPHTGELFF

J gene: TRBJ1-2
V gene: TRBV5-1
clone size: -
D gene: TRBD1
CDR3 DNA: TGCGCCAGCCGCCTCCAGGCAGGGGGAAACTATGGCTACACCTTC
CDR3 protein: CASRLQAGGNYGYTF

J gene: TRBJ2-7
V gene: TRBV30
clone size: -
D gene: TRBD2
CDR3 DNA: TGTGCCTGGGGGACTAGCGTCTCCAGGCCCTACGAGCAGTACTTC
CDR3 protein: CAWGTSVSRPYEQYF

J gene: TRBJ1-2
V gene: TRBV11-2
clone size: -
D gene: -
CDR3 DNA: TGTGCCAGCAGCTCCGACAGGACCCATGGCTACACCTTC
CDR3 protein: CASSSDRTHGYTF

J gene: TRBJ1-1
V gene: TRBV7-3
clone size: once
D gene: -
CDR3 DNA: TGTGCCAGCAGCTTATTTATGAACACTGAAGCTTTCTTT
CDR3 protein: CASSLFMNTEAFF

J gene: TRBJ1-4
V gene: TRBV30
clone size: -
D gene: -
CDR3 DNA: TGTGCCTGCCAGCACACGGCGGGAGGCGAAAAACTGTTTTTT
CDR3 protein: CACQHTAGGEKLFF

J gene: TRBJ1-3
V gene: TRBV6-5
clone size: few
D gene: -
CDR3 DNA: TGTGCCAGCAGTCCTTCGGGGTATAGTGGAAACACCATATATTTT
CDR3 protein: CASSPSGYSGNTIYF

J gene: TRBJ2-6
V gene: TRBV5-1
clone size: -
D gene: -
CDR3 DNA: TGCGCCAGCAGCTTGAGCCCGTCCTCTGGGGCCAACGTCCTGACTTTC
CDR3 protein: CASSLSPSSGANVLTF

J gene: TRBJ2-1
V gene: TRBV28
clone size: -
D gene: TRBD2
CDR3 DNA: TGTGCCAGCAGTGACCTAGCGGTCAATGAGCAGTTCTTC
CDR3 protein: CASSDLAVNEQFF

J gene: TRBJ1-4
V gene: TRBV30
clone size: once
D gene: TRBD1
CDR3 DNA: TGTGCCTGGAGTGTATTGGGACAGGGGGCCAATGAAAAACTGTTTTTT
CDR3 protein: CAWSVLGQGANEKLFF

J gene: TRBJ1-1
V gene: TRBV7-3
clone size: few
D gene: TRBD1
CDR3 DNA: TGTGCCAGCAGCTACGGGCCGGGACAGGGAGATTCGGAAGCTTTCTTT
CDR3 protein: CASSYGPGQGDSEAFF

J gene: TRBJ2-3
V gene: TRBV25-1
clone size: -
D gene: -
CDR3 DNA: TGTGCCACCGGAAGGGACTTGTTCACAGATACGCAGTATTTT
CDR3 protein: CATGRDLFTDTQYF

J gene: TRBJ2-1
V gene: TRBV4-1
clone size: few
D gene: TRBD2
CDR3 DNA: TGCGCCAGCAGCCAGAGCGGGGGCTCCTACAATGAGCAGTTCTTC
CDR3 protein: CASSQSGGSYNEQFF

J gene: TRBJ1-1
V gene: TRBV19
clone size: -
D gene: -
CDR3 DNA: TGTGCCAGTAGCCATGACAGAGAAACTGAAGCTTTCTTT
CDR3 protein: CASSHDRETEAFF

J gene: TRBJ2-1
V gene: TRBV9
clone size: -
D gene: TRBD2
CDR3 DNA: TGTGCCAGCAGCGTAGTAGCGGGGGGGTACAATGAGCAGTTCTTC
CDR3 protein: CASSVVAGGYNEQFF

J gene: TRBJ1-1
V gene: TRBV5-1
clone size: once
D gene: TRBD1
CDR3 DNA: TGCGCCAGCAGCTGGGGACAGGGGGGTAGGAGCACTGAAGCTTTCTTT
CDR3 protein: CASSWGQGGRSTEAFF

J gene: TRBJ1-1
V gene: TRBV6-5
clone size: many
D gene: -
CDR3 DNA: TGTGCCAGCAGTTTCAGACTCCCTAGGACTGAAGCTTTCTTT
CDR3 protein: CASSFRLPRTEAFF

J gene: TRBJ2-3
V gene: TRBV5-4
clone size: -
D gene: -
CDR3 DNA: TGTGCCAGCAGCTTGTCTGGGGGCCTAAGCACAGATACGCAGTATTTT
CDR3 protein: CASSLSGGLSTDTQYF

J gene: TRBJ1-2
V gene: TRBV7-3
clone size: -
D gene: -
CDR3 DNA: TGTGCCAGCAGCTTAACGGTTACAGGGCGAGAAGGCTACACCTTC
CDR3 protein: CASSLTVTGREGYTF

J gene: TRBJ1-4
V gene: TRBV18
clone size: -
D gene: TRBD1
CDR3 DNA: TGTGCCAGCTCACAGGGACAGGAGGGGGAAAAACTGTTTTTT
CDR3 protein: CASSQGQEGEKLFF

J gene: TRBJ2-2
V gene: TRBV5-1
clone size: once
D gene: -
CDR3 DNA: TGCGCCAGCAGCTCGCTGCAGGAGAACACCGGGGAGCTGTTTTTT
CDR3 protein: CASSSLQENTGELFF

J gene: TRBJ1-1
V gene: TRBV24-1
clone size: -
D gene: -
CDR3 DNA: TGTGCCACCCAAGCGGGATCTTCGAGAACTGAAGCTTTCTTT
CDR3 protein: CATQAGSSRTEAFF

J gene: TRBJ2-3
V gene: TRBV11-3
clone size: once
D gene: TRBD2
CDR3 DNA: TGTGCCAGCAGCACAGCTAGCGGGGGCACAGATACGCAGTATTTT
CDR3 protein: CASSTASGGTDTQYF

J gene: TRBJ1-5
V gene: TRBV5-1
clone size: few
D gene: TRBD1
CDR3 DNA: TGCGCCAGCAGCTTTACAGGGGGAAGCAATCAGCCCCAGCATTTT
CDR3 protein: CASSFTGGSNQPQHF

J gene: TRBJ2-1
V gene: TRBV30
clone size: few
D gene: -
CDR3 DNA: TGTGCCTGGAGCCTGGTTAGGAGCAATGAGCAGTTCTTC
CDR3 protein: CAWSLVRSNEQFF

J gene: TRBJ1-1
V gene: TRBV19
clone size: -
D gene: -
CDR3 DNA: TGTGCCAGTAGTCCTACCGTCGGAGGGACGGGTGAAGCTTTCTTT
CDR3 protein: CASSPTVGGTGEAFF

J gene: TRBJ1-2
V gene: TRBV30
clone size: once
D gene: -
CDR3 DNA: TGTGCCTGGACCCTTACAGGATTCTATGGCTACACCTTC
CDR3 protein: CAWTLTGFYGYTF

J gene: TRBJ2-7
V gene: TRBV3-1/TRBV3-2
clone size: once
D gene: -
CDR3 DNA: TGTGCCAGCAGCCTCAGGGGACACCAATACGAGCAGTACTTC
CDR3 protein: CASSLRGHQYEQYF

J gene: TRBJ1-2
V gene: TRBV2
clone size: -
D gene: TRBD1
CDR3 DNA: TGTGCCAGCAGGGCCGGGACAGGGTTGCGGGGCTACACCTTC
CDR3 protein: CASRAGTGLRGYTF

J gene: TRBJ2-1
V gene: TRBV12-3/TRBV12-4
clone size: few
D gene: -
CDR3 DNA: TGTGCCAGCAGTTTTTCTGGAGGGGAAAAGTTCTTC
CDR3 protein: CASSFSGGEKFF

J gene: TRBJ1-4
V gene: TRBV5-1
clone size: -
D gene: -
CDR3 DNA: TGCGCCAGCAGCTTATGGGACACCAATGAAAAACTGTTTTTT
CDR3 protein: CASSLWDTNEKLFF

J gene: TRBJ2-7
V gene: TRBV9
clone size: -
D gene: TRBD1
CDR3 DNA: TGTGCCAGCAGCGCTCAGGACAGGGTGTTGGACGAGCAGTACTTC
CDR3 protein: CASSAQDRVLDEQYF

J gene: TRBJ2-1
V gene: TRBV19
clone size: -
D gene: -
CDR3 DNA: TGTGCCAGTAGTAGGGACTTTTACAATGAGCAGTTCTTC
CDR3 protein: CASSRDFYNEQFF